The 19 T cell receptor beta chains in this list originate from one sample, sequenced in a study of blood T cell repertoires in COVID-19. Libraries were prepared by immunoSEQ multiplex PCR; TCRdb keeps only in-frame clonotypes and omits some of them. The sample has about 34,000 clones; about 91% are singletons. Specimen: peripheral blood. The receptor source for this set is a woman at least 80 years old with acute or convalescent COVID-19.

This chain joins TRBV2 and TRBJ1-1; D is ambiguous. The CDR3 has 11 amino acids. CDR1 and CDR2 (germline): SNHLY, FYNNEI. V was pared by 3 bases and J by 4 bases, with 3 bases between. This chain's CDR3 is CASSESTEAFF. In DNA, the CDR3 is TGTGCCAGCAGTGAGAGCACTGAAGCTTTCTTT.

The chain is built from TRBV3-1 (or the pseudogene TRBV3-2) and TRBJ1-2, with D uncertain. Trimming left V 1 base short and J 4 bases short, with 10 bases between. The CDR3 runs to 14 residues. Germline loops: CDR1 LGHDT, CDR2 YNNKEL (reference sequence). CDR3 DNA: TGTGCCAGCAGCCAAGTGAACAGACCCTATGGCTACACCTTC. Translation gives CASSQVNRPYGYTF.

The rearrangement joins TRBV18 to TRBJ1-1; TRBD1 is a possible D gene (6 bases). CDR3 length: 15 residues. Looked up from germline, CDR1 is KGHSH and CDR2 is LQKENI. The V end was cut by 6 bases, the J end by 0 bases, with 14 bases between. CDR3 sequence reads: CASSPGQMMNTEAFF. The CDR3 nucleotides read TGTGCCAGCTCTCCCGGACAGATGATGAACACTGAAGCTTTCTTT. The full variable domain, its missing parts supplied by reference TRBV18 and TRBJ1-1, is NAGVMQNPRHLVRRRGQEARLRCSPMKGHSHVYWYRQLPEEGLKFMVYLQKENIIDESGMPKERFSAEFPKEGPSILRIQQVVRGDSAAYFCASSPGQMMNTEAFFGQGTRLTVV.

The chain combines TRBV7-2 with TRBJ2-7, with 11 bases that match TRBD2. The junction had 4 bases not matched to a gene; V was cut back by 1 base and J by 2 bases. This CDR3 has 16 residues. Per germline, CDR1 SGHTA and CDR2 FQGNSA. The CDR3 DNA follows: TGTGCCAGCAGCTTAGGTGGGACTAGCGGAACCTACGAGCAGTACTTC. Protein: CASSLGGTSGTYEQYF.

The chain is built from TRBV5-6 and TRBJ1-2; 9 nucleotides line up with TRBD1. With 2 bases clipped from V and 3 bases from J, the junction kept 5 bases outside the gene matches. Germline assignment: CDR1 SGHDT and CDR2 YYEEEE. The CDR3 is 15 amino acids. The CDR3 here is CASSFTGGGYYGYTF. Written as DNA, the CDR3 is TGTGCCAGCAGCTTCACAGGGGGCGGGTACTATGGCTACACCTTC.

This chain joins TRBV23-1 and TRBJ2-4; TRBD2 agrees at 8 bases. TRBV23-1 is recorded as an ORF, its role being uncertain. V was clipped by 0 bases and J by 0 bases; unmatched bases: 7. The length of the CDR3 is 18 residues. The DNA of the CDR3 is TGCGCCAGCAGTCAATCGACGGCGGGGGGTATAGCCAAAAACATTCAGTACTTC. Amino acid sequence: CASSQSTAGGIAKNIQYF.

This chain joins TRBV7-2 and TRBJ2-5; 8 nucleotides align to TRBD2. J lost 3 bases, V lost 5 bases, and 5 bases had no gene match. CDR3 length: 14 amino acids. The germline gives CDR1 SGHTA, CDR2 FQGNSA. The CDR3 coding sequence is TGTGCCAGCAGCCAAAATAGCGGGGAAGAGACCCAGTACTTC. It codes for CASSQNSGEETQYF.

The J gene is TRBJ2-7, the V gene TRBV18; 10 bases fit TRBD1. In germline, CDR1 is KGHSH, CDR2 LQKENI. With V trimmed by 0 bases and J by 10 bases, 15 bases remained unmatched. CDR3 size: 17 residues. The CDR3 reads CASSPPPLGTGEREQYF. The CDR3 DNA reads TGTGCCAGCTCACCACCCCCCCTCGGGACAGGGGAACGGGAACAGTACTTC.

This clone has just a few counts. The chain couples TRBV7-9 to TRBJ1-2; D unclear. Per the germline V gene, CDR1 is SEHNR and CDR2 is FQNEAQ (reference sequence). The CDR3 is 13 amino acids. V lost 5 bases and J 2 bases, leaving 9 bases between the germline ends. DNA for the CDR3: TGTGCCAGCAGCCTTACAGAGAACTATGGCTACACCTTC. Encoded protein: CASSLTENYGYTF. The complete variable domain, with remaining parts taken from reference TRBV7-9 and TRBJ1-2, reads DTGVSQNPRHKITKRGQNVTFRCDPISEHNRLYWYRQTLGQGPEFLTYFQNEAQLEKSRLLSDRFSAERPKGSFSTLEIQRTEQGDSAMYLCASSLTENYGYTFGSGTRLTVV.

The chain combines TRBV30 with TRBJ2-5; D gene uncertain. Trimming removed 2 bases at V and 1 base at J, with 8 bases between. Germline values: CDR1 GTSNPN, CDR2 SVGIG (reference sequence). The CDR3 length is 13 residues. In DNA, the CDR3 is TGTGCCTGGAGTCTGCAGATCCAAGAGACCCAGTACTTC. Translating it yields CAWSLQIQETQYF.

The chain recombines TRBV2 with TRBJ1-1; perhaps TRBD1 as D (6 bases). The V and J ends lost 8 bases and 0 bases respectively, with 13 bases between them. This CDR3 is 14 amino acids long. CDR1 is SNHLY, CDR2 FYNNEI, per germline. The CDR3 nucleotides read TGTGCCAGCTACCAACAGGGACTGAACACTGAAGCTTTCTTT. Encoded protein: CASYQQGLNTEAFF. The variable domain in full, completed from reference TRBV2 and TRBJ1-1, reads EPEVTQTPSHQVTQMGQEVILRCVPISNHLYFYWYRQILGQKVEFLVSFYNNEISEKSEIFDDQFSVERPDGSNFTLKIRSTKLEDSAMYFCASYQQGLNTEAFFGQGTRLTVV.

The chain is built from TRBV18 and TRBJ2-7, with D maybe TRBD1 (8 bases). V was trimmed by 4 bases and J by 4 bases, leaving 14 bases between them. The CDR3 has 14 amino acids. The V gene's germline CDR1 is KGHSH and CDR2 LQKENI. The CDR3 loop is CASSQTGGDYEQYF. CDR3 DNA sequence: TGTGCCAGCTCACAAACAGGGGGGGATTACGAGCAGTACTTC. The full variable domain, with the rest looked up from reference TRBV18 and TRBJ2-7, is NAGVMQNPRHLVRRRGQEARLRCSPMKGHSHVYWYRQLPEEGLKFMVYLQKENIIDESGMPKERFSAEFPKEGPSILRIQQVVRGDSAAYFCASSQTGGDYEQYFGPGTRLTVT.

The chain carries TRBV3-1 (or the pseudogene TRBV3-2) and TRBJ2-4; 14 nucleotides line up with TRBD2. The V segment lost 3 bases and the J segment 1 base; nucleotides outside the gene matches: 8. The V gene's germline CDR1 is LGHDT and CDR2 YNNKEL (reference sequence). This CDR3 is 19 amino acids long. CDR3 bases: TGTGCCAGCAGCCAGAGACTAGCGGGGGGGCCCGAGGCCAAAAACATTCAGTACTTC. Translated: CASSQRLAGGPEAKNIQYF.

CDR3 nucleotides: TGTGCCAGCAGCCAAGATTTCGCGGTTTGGAATGAGCAGTTCTTC. Its protein is CASSQDFAVWNEQFF. This sequence joins TRBV3-1 (or the pseudogene TRBV3-2) and TRBJ2-1, with D unresolved. The length of the CDR3 is 15 residues. Germline V gene sequence: CDR1 LGHDT, CDR2 YNNKEL (reference sequence). V was trimmed by 0 bases and J by 7 bases, leaving 13 bases between them.

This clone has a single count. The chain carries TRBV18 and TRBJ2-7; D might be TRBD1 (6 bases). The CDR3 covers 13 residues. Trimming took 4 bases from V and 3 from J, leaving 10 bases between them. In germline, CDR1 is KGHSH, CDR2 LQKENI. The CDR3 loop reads CASSRQGRYEQYF. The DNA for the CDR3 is TGTGCCAGCTCACGTCAGGGGCGCTACGAGCAGTACTTC. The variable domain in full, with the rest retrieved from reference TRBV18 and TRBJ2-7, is NAGVMQNPRHLVRRRGQEARLRCSPMKGHSHVYWYRQLPEEGLKFMVYLQKENIIDESGMPKERFSAEFPKEGPSILRIQQVVRGDSAAYFCASSRQGRYEQYFGPGTRLTVT.

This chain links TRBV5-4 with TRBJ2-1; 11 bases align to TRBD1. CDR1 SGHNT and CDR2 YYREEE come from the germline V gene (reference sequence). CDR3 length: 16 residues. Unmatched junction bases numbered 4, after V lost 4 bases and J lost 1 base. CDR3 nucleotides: TGTGCCAGCAGCGGCCGGGACAGGGGGTCCTACAATGAGCAGTTCTTC. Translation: CASSGRDRGSYNEQFF.

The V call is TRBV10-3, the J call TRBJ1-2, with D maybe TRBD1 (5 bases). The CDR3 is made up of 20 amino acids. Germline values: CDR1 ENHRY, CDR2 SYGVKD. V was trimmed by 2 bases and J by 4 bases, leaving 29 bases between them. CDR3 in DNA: TGTGCCATCAGTGAGCCCAATGGGAGGGCGGAGACAGCCGGGCTCTATGGCTACACCTTC. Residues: CAISEPNGRAETAGLYGYTF.

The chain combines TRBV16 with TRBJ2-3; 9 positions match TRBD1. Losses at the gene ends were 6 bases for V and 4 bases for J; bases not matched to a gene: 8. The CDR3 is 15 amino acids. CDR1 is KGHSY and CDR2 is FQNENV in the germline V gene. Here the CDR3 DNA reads TGTGCCAGCAGACGAACGGGACAGGGTGCAGATACGCAGTATTTT. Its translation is CASRRTGQGADTQYF.

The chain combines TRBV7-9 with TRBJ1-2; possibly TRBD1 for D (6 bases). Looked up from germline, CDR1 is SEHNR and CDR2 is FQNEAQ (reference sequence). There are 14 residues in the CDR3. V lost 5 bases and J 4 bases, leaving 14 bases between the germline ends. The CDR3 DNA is TGTGCCAGCAGCCAATCGGACAGAATCTATGGCTACACCTTC. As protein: CASSQSDRIYGYTF.